Only a few counts were recorded for the clone carrying this T cell receptor beta chain. Its antigen remains unknown. The data were taken from a study of type 1 regulatory T cells. Study-wide context: T-allo10 is a Tr1-enriched, alloantigen-specific CD4 T cell product made in vitro.

Germline-derived CDR1 and CDR2 are SQVTM and ANQGSEA. The CDR3 length is 16 residues. V shed 4 bases and J shed 2 bases, with 17 bases lying between them. Graft donor-derived T-allo10 cells were described as host-alloantigen-specific, anergic, and alloantigen-specifically suppressive. From the reads, TCRdb called clonotypes with MiXCR, one entry per CDR3 protein. The data hold around 69,000 distinct CDR3 sequences, with 63% observed a single time. The sequence was collected from a human donor in good health. The material sequenced was cultured T cells, either the whole culture or a sorted T cell fraction (not recorded which). The sample's subset: Tr1-enriched cell product generated in vitro against host alloantigens. The chain carries TRBV29-1 and TRBJ2-2; D possibly corresponds to TRBD2 (6 bases). The CDR3 coding sequence is TGCAGCGTTGGGGCGAGGCGGGGTAGAAACACCGGGGAGCTGTTTTTT. It specifies CSVGARRGRNTGELFF.